The 11 T cell receptor beta chains presented below share a single source sample, sequenced in a study of T cell responses to AZD1222 COVID-19 vaccine (dated by TCRdb to 2020 to 2022). Preparation of the library involved the immunoSEQ multiplex PCR assay. TCRdb re-hosts the immuneACCESS table, in-frame sequences only. Its copies lack some clones; in the studies checked, an unresolved V gene accounts for under half of them, and the cause for the rest is not known. Within this sample are 140,000 to 150,000 clones, with approximately 92% of them counted one time only. Of the sample, about 1.5% falls within the top ten clones. What this sample's time point label stands for: baseline before first vaccination. The sample here was peripheral blood, taken on day 0 of AZD1222 vaccination. These receptors originate from an adult in good health.

The chain is built from TRBV5-6 and TRBJ2-3; D not resolved. Per the germline V gene, CDR1 is SGHDT and CDR2 is YYEEEE. V was pared by 2 bases and J by 3 bases, with 10 bases between. This CDR3 has 14 residues. CDR3 nucleotide sequence: TGTGCCAGCAGCTTCAAGTTTTTTACAGATACGCAGTATTTT. Its protein is CASSFKFFTDTQYF. Combining the CDR3 with reference TRBV5-6 and TRBJ2-3 gives the whole variable domain DAGVTQSPTHLIKTRGQQVTLRCSPKSGHDTVSWYQQALGQGPQFIFQYYEEEERQRGNFPDRFSGHQFPNYSSELNVNALLLGDSALYLCASSFKFFTDTQYFGPGTRLTVL.

CDR3 nucleotides: TGTGCCAGCAGCTTAGGGGTAGCGGGAGAGACCCAGTACTTC. Translated, it gives CASSLGVAGETQYF. V gene TRBV7-2 combines with J gene TRBJ2-5; 7 positions agree with TRBD2. The CDR3 loop spans 14 amino acids. From germline, CDR1 is SGHTA and CDR2 FQGNSA. With V trimmed by 1 base and J by 4 bases, 3 bases remained unmatched.

The V call is TRBV3-1 (or the pseudogene TRBV3-2), the J call TRBJ2-7; 9 bases agree with TRBD2. The CDR3 has 15 residues. J gave up 5 bases and V 2 bases, and 7 bases lay outside the gene matches. CDR1 and CDR2 (germline): LGHDT, YNNKEL (reference sequence). CDR3 protein: CASSQNLLAGNEQYF. The CDR3 nucleotides are TGTGCCAGCAGCCAAAATCTGCTAGCGGGAAACGAGCAGTACTTC.

V usage is TRBV2 and J usage is TRBJ2-7; tentatively, D is TRBD1 or TRBD2 (5 bases each). The CDR3 length is 12 residues. V was clipped by 2 bases and J by 6 bases, with 8 bases between them. Germline assignment: CDR1 SNHLY and CDR2 FYNNEI. The DNA for the CDR3 is TGTGCCAGCAGTGAATGGGGGAGCGAGCAGTACTTC. Translating gives CASSEWGSEQYF.

DNA for the CDR3: TGCGCCAGCAGCCGGGACCACGGCGGGCAGCCCCAGCATTTT. Translation gives CASSRDHGGQPQHF. The chain is built from TRBV5-1 and TRBJ1-5; maybe TRBD1 (5 bases). This CDR3 is 14 amino acids long. CDR1 and CDR2 (germline): SGHRS, YFSETQ. With 4 bases removed from V and 7 bases from J, the gap between germline ends came to 15 bases. Looking up the rest from reference TRBV5-1 and TRBJ1-5 gives the full variable domain: KAGVTQTPRYLIKTRGQQVTLSCSPISGHRSVSWYQQTPGQGLQFLFEYFSETQRNKGNFPGRFSGRQFSNSRSEMNVSTLELGDSALYLCASSRDHGGQPQHFGDGTRLSIL.

The CDR3 sequence: CASRVGKNTGELFF. The CDR3 coding sequence is TGTGCCAGTCGAGTCGGGAAAAACACCGGGGAGCTGTTTTTT. The chain combines TRBV19 with TRBJ2-2, with D possibly TRBD2 on 5 matching bases. The CDR3 sequence is 14 residues long. V lost 8 bases and J 2 bases, leaving 12 bases between the germline ends. Germline V gives CDR1 LNHDA, CDR2 SQIVND (reference sequence).

This clone was counted a single time. The V and J genes are TRBV3-1 (or the pseudogene TRBV3-2) and TRBJ2-2; D remains unclear. The CDR3 consists of 14 residues. The V and J ends lost 4 bases and 2 bases respectively, with 8 bases between them. The germline V gene has CDR1 LGHDT and CDR2 YNNKEL (reference sequence). CDR3 protein: CASSLQTNTGELFF. In nucleotides, the CDR3 is TGTGCCAGCAGCCTTCAGACTAACACCGGGGAGCTGTTTTTT.

The chain couples TRBV6-5 to TRBJ1-5; no clear D. The germline V and J ends were trimmed by 6 bases and 0 bases, with 12 bases remaining between them. The CDR3 consists of 15 residues. Germline V CDR1 and CDR2: MNHEY, SVGAGI. Here the CDR3 reads CASSPDPYSNQPQHF. DNA for the CDR3: TGTGCCAGCAGCCCGGACCCATATAGCAATCAGCCCCAGCATTTT.

The chain has TRBV9 and TRBJ2-1; D call uncertain. Trimming shortened V by 3 bases and J by 9 bases, and 16 bases separated the two germline ends. Looked up from germline, CDR1 is SGDLS and CDR2 is YYNGEE. This CDR3 has 14 amino acids. CDR3 DNA sequence: TGTGCCAGCAGCGCCCTTTGGACCTTCGGTGAGCAGTTCTTC. Translating gives CASSALWTFGEQFF.

The chain links TRBV10-1 to TRBJ2-3, with D possibly being TRBD1 (6 bases). The CDR3 covers 16 residues. Germline CDR1 and CDR2: WNHNN and SYGVQD (reference sequence). Trimming pared 2 bases from V and 3 bases from J, leaving 15 bases between. CDR3 amino acids: CASSERQGPMTDTQYF. In DNA form, the CDR3 reads TGCGCCAGCAGTGAGCGCCAGGGGCCAATGACAGATACGCAGTATTTT.

This chain connects TRBV7-9 to TRBJ2-2; TRBD2 aligns across 7 bases. Germline CDR1 is SEHNR and CDR2 is FQNEAQ (reference sequence). There are 16 residues in the CDR3. With V trimmed by 0 bases and J by 7 bases, 8 bases remained unmatched. The CDR3 spells CASSLAQAGDIGELFF. The CDR3 bases are TGTGCCAGCAGCTTAGCGCAGGCGGGAGATATCGGGGAGCTGTTTTTT.